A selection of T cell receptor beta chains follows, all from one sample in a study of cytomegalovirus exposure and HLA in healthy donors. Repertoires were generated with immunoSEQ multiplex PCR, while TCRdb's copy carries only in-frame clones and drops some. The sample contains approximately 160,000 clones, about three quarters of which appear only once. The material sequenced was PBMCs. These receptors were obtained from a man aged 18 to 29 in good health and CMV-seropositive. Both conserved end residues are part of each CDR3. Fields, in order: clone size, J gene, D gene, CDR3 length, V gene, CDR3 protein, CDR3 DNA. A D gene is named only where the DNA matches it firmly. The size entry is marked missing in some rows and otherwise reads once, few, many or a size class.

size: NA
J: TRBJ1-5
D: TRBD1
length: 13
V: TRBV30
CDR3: CAWGQGAAQPQHF
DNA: TGTGCCTGGGGACAGGGGGCTGCTCAGCCCCAGCATTTT

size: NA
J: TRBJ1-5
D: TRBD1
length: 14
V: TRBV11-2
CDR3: CASSPGTGFQPQHF
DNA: TGTGCCAGCAGCCCCGGGACAGGGTTTCAGCCCCAGCATTTT

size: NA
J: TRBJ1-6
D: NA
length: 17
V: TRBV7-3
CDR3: CASSLGGRSSYNSPLHF
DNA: TGTGCCAGCAGCTTAGGAGGAAGGAGCTCCTATAATTCACCCCTCCACTTT

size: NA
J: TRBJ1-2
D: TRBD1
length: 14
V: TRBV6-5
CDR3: CASRLRGSNYGYTF
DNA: TGTGCCAGCAGGCTCAGGGGGTCTAACTATGGCTACACCTTC

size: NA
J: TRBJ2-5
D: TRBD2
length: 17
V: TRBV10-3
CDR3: CAISESVLAGIQETQYF
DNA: TGTGCCATCAGTGAGTCCGTGTTAGCGGGTATTCAAGAGACCCAGTACTTC

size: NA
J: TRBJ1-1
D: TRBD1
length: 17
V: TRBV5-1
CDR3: CASILGAVGQGDTEAFF
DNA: TGCGCCAGCATCCTTGGGGCAGTCGGACAGGGCGACACTGAAGCTTTCTTT

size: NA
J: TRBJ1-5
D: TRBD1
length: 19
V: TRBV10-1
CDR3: CASSESRDRGTMCSQPQHF
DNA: TGCGCCAGCAGTGAGTCACGCGACAGGGGAACCATGTGCAGCCAGCCCCAGCATTTT

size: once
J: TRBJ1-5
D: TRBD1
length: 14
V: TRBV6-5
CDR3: CASSYETGAQPQHF
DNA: TGTGCCAGCAGTTACGAGACAGGGGCTCAGCCCCAGCATTTT

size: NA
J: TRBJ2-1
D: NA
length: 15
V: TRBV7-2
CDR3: CASSLRALGYNEQFF
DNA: TGTGCCAGCAGCTTGAGGGCATTGGGGTATAATGAGCAGTTCTTC

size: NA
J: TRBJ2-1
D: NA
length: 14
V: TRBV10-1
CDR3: CASSPGPSPHEQFF
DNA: TGCGCCAGCAGTCCCGGGCCTAGCCCCCATGAGCAGTTCTTC

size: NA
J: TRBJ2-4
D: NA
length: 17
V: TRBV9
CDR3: CASSDSGGGLAKNIQYF
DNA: TGTGCCAGCAGCGACAGTGGGGGGGGGCTGGCCAAAAACATTCAGTACTTC

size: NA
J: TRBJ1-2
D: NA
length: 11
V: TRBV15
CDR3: CATSQNYGYTF
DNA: TGTGCCACCAGTCAAAACTATGGCTACACCTTC

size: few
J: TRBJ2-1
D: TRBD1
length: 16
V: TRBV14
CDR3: CASSRVGTGGRNEQFF
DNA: TGTGCCAGCAGCAGGGTCGGCACAGGGGGCCGCAATGAGCAGTTCTTC

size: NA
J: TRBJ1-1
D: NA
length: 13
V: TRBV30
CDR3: CAWTPFRNTEAFF
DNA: TGTGCCTGGACCCCATTCAGGAACACTGAAGCTTTCTTT

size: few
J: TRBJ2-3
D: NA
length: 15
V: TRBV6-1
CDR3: CASSEGAGERNTQYF
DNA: TGTGCCAGCAGTGAAGGGGCAGGGGAGAGGAATACGCAGTATTTT

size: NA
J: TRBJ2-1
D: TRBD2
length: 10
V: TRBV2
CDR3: CATGGNEQFF
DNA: TGTGCCACGGGGGGCAATGAGCAGTTCTTC

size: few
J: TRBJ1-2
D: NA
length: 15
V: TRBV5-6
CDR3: CASSAGTLEAYGYTF
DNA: TGTGCCAGCAGCGCCGGGACACTTGAGGCCTATGGCTACACCTTC

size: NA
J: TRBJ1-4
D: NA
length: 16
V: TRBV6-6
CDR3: CASSLRGGTTNEKLFF
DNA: TGTGCCAGCAGCCTACGGGGGGGAACAACTAATGAAAAACTGTTTTTT

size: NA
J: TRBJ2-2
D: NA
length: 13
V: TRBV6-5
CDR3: CASTQYRGGELFF
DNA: TGTGCCAGCACACAGTACCGGGGCGGGGAGCTGTTTTTT

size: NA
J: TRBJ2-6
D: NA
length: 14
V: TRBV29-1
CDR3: CSVEIGNGANVLTF
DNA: TGCAGCGTTGAGATCGGGAATGGGGCCAACGTCCTGACTTTC

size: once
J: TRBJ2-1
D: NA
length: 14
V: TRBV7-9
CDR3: CASSSVDTYNEQFF
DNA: TGTGCCAGCAGCTCTGTGGACACGTACAATGAGCAGTTCTTC

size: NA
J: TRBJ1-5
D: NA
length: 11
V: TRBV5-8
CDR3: CASSFSGSQHF
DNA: TGTGCCAGCAGCTTCTCCGGGTCCCAGCATTTT

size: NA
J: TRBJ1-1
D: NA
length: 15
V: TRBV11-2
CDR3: CASSSSPVGSTEAFF
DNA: TGTGCCAGCAGCTCGAGCCCTGTTGGGAGCACTGAAGCTTTCTTT

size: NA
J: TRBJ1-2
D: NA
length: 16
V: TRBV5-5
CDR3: CASSLDVPGGNYGYTF
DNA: TGTGCCAGCAGCTTGGATGTGCCGGGGGGAAACTATGGCTACACCTTC

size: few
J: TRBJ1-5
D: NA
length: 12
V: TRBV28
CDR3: CAVRGGNQPQHF
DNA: TGTGCCGTCCGGGGGGGTAATCAGCCCCAGCATTTT

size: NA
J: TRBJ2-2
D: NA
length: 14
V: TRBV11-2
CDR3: CASSLGGGTGELFF
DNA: TGTGCCAGCAGCTTAGGTGGGGGGACCGGGGAGCTGTTTTTT

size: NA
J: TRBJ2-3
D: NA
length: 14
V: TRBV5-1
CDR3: CASSSDRSTDTQYF
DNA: TGCGCCAGCAGCTCCGACAGGAGCACAGATACGCAGTATTTT

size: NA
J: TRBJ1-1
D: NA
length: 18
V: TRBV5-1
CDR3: CASSLGQGQRGRNTEAFF
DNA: TGCGCCAGCAGCTTGGGGCAGGGGCAGCGCGGACGGAACACTGAAGCTTTCTTT

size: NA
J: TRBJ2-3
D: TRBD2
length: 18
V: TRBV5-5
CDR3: CASSSLAGGPTSTDTQYF
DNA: TGTGCCAGCAGCTCTCTAGCGGGAGGGCCTACTAGCACAGATACGCAGTATTTT

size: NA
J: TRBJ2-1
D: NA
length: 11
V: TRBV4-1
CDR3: CASSQASEQFF
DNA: TGCGCCAGCAGCCAAGCGAGTGAGCAGTTCTTC

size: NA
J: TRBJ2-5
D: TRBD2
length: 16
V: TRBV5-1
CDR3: CASSPGTSGTQETQYF
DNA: TGCGCCAGCAGCCCAGGGACTAGCGGAACCCAAGAGACCCAGTACTTC

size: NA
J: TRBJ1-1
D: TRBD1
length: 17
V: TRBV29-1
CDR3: CSTGGGLRTGGDTEAFF
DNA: TGCAGCACCGGAGGGGGTCTTAGGACAGGGGGGGACACTGAAGCTTTCTTT

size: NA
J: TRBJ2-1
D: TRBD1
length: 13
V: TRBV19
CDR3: CASAPTTGFEQFF
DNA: TGTGCCAGCGCCCCTACGACAGGGTTTGAGCAGTTCTTC

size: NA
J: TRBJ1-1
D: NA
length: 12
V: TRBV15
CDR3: CATSATGSEAFF
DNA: TGTGCCACCAGCGCAACAGGGTCTGAAGCTTTCTTT

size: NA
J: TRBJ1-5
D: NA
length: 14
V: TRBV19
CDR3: CASSTRGSNQPQHF
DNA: TGTGCCAGTAGCACTAGAGGGAGCAATCAGCCCCAGCATTTT

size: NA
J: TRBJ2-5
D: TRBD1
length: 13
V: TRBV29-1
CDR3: CSVVGQAQETQYF
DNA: TGCAGCGTCGTGGGACAGGCTCAAGAGACCCAGTACTTC